This TCR beta chain was sequenced in a study of T cells in Graves' hyperthyroidism and ophthalmopathy (dated by TCRdb to the late 2010s). In terms of the full investigation: Peripheral blood samples were taken at initial diagnosis, before any treatment was given. To identify distinguishing TCR V-J signatures, a discovery cohort of about 100 patients was used, comprising 43 with Graves' ophthalmopathy and some 57 with stable Graves' hyperthyroidism. Whether ophthalmopathy could be predicted prospectively was tested in an independent validation cohort made up of approximately 19 hyperthyroidism patients plus 17 patients who later progressed to ophthalmopathy. The 100 discovery patients were divided at random into training and test sets in a 7:3 ratio. In six Graves' hyperthyroidism patients, the study also compared T-cell repertoires from thyroid tissue with T-cell repertoires from blood. After sampling, hyperthyroidism patients received methimazole starting at 30 mg daily, and ophthalmopathy patients received high-dose intravenous methylprednisolone. The paper describes TCR Vbeta CDR3 sequencing of more than 120 peripheral blood samples, made up of roughly 40 ophthalmopathy patients, around 78 hyperthyroidism patients and some 17 progressor patients. Beyond this particular receptor, the publication reports: A 13 V-J signature model separated ophthalmopathy from stable hyperthyroidism, with 87.88% sensitivity and around 84% specificity in cross-validation and 80%/75% in testing. Most expanded thyroid clonotypes (frequency above 0.001) were also found in blood, which suggests that blood repertoires may mirror thyroid immune responses. In validation, progression to ophthalmopathy was predicted by the model with around 71% sensitivity and 72.22% specificity, a median of 6.5 months before onset. No statistical method was used to set the sample size in advance, and investigators knew the group allocation.

Stable Graves' hyperthyroidism was defined as the absence of progression to ophthalmopathy over 18 months of follow-up. Hyperthyroidism patients were newly diagnosed, had a disease duration of under 2 months, and were aged 18 to 65 years. Any patient with an uncontrolled infection, another autoimmune disease, pregnancy or lactation was excluded. Diagnoses were established on the basis of clinical symptoms, serum thyroxine and TRAb, thyroid ultrasound, and orbital computed tomography. PBMCs were isolated from about 9.2 ml of fresh peripheral blood by Ficoll-Paque density gradient centrifugation. Trizol reagent was used to extract total RNA, and RNA quality was then checked on an Agilent 2100 Bioanalyzer. This clonotype has at least ten counts. Its target antigen remains unknown. One base away there is no much larger clone; base qualities are not given. TCR beta CDR3 regions were amplified from RNA transcripts. The TCR CDR3 was subjected to a first round of RT-PCR using the HTBI primer set and the Qiagen OneStep RT-PCR kit. A second multiplex PCR round built the libraries, followed by size selection and purification. Libraries were sequenced paired-end with 100 bp reads on an Illumina HiSeq2000. As for the original processing: Raw data were processed with SOAPnuke, discarding reads with adapters, uncalled bases, mean Phred below 15, or no exact constant-primer or identifier match. High-quality paired reads were merged using COPE v1.2.5, and each unique nucleotide sequence was defined as a clonotype. Clonotypes were aligned to IMGT TRBV, TRBD and TRBJ reference segments using MiTCR v1.1. Only V-J combinations with frequency above 0.0001, covering about 99% of repertoires, were analysed. A TCS score was defined as the ratio of F50 (clonal expansion) to E x V (chaos), with BLOSUM62-based TCRdist applied between CDR3 peptides within each V-J. Welch's t-statistics and random forest reduced several hundred V-J features to 13, which were used in a naive Bayes classifier (R e1071). TCRdb took the public reads, trimmed them with fastp at Q25, ran MiXCR for clone calling and kept in-frame beta chains. Every CDR3 protein is listed once, alongside the most common genes and DNA of its rows. These V and J calls rely on TCRdb rather than the paper's analysis. The sample table records 540,000 or so distinct CDR3 sequences; roughly 14% of these occur just once. Around 7.8% of the sample belongs to the ten largest clones.

V drops 6 bases and J drops 4 bases, leaving 14 bases in between. The CDR3 runs 14 residues from the cysteine to the phenylalanine. The retained sequence is limited to the CDR3, 42 bases, with the frame set at the first base. The germline V gene (reference sequence) supplies CDR1 LNHNV and CDR2 YYDKDF. The receptor chain draws on TRBV15 and TRBJ2-3; TRBD2 is a weak D gene call, 5 bases matching. The material sequenced was blood. The source is a woman aged 30 to 39 with Graves' hyperthyroidism. The CDR3 region: CATSLRVGADTQYF. The DNA is TGTGCCACCAGTTTGAGGGTTGGGGCAGATACGCAGTATTTT.